This paragraph covers one T cell receptor beta chain sequence. Its target is not known. Per germline, CDR1 SGDLS and CDR2 YYNGEE. With 4 bases removed from V and 3 bases from J, the gap between germline ends came to 11 bases. The CDR3 consists of 13 residues. This was the immunoSEQ v3.0 assay at survey level. The method was immunoSEQ multiplex PCR; TCRdb's version includes in-frame clones alone and lacks a portion of them. The sample has over 35,000 clones, 75% to 90% seen once. This record belongs to a study of long-term antiretroviral therapy in people with HIV. Study outcomes and limitations: Pre-ART expanded clones dominated the repertoire at every time point. Diversity rose after ART but stayed below transplant donor controls. Controls exceeded HIV repertoires in CDR3 length range. Dating from about 2004 to 2018, the blood was possibly obtained under older ART regimens.

The specimen was unsorted PBMCs, collected just before starting antiretroviral therapy. This TCR was recovered from a woman younger than 30 with HIV. This rearrangement joins TRBV9 to TRBJ2-7; D unresolved. As DNA, the CDR3 is TGTGCCAGCAGCACTTTTAACGGCTACGAGCAGTACTTC. It codes for CASSTFNGYEQYF.